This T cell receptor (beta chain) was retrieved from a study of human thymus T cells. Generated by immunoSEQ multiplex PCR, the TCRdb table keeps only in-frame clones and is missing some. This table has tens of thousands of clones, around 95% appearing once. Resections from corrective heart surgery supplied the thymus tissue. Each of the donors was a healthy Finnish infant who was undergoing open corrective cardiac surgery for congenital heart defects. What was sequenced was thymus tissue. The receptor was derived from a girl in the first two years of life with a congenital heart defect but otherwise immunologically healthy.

This CDR3 is CASRVPGTANTEAFF. The CDR3 nucleotides are TGTGCCAGCAGGGTCCCTGGGACTGCGAACACTGAAGCTTTCTTT. V and J are TRBV6-1 and TRBJ1-1; D may be TRBD1 (5 bases). CDR1 is MNHNS, CDR2 SASEGT, per germline. V was shortened by 6 bases and J by 1 base, with 15 bases between the two germline ends. The CDR3 spans 15 residues.